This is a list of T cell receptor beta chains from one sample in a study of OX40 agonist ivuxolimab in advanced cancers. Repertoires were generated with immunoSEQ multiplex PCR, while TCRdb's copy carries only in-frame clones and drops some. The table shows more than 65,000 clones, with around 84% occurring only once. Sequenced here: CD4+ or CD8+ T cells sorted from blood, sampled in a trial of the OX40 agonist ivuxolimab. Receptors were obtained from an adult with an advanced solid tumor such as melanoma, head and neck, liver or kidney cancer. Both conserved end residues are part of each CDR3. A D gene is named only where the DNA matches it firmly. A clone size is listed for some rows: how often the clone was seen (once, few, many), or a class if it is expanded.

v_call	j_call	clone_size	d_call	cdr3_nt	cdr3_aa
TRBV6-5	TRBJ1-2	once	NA	TGTGCCAGCAGTTACTCTGGGGAAAACTATGGCTACACCTTC	CASSYSGENYGYTF
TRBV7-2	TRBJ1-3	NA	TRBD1	TGTGCCAGCAGCTTCACAGGGGCAGTTGGAAACACCATATATTTT	CASSFTGAVGNTIYF
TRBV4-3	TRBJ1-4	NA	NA	TGCGCCAGCAGCCAAGATTCCCGAGAAAAACTGTTTTTT	CASSQDSREKLFF
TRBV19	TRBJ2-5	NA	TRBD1	TGTGCCAGTAGGACGGACAGGGGTGAGACCCAGTACTTC	CASRTDRGETQYF
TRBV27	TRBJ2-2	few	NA	TGTGCCAGCAGTTTTGTATTACAGGAGGGAACCGGGGAGCTGTTTTTT	CASSFVLQEGTGELFF
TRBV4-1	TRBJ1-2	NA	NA	TGCGCCAGCAGCCAAGTTTCCGGCCAGGTGGCCCTTAAGAACTATGGCTACACCTTC	CASSQVSGQVALKNYGYTF
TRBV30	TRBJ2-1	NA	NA	TGTGCCGGATCAGCGGTCCTACTCGACAATGAGCAGTTCTTC	CAGSAVLLDNEQFF
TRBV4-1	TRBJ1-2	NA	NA	TGCGCCAGCAGCCCATCGGCGGGGGCTAACTATGGCTACACCTTC	CASSPSAGANYGYTF
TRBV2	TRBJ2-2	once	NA	TGTGCCAGCAGCAAGCTAGCCCCAAACACCGGGGAGCTGTTTTTT	CASSKLAPNTGELFF
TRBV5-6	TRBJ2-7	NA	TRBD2	TGTGCCAGCAGCCCCCTGGGCGGGGGGTACGAGCAGTACTTC	CASSPLGGGYEQYF
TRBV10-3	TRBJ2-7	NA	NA	TGTGCCATCAGTGAGTCGGGGCCCGAGCAGTACTTC	CAISESGPEQYF
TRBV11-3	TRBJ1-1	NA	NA	TGTGCCAGCAGCCGTCCGAGCACTGAAGCTTTCTTT	CASSRPSTEAFF
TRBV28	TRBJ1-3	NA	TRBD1	TGTGCCAGCTACTCAGGAGGGGGCGCTGGAAACACCATATATTTT	CASYSGGGAGNTIYF
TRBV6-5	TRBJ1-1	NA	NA	TGTGCCAGCAGTCAAACGCAGGGTCGGTCCACTGAAGCTTTCTTT	CASSQTQGRSTEAFF
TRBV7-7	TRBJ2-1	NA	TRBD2	TGTGCTAGCAGCTTAGCGCGACTAGCGGGATCCCCCTACAATGAGCAGTTCTTC	CASSLARLAGSPYNEQFF
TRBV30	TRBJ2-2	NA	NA	TGTGCCTGGAGTAAAAGCGTCCGGGCCGCGGAGCTGTTTTTT	CAWSKSVRAAELFF
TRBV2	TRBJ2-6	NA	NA	TGTGCCAGCAGTTCGACAGTCCTCTCTGGGGCCAACGTCCTGACTTTC	CASSSTVLSGANVLTF
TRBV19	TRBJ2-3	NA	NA	TGTGCCAGTACTTACAGTAGCACAGATACGCAGTATTTT	CASTYSSTDTQYF
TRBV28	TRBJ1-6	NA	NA	TGTGCCAGCAGACCACCTGGGTGGGATTCACCCCTCCACTTT	CASRPPGWDSPLHF
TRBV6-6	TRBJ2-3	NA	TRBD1	TGTGCCAGCAGTTACACCGGACAGGGTGGGGCAGATACGCAGTATTTT	CASSYTGQGGADTQYF
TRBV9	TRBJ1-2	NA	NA	TGTGCCAGCAGCGTCCCTAGGGGTGCGCTCTATGGCTACACCTTC	CASSVPRGALYGYTF
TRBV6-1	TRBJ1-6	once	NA	TGTGCCAGCAGTCCGGGCCCCAGCTATTCACCCCTCCACTTT	CASSPGPSYSPLHF
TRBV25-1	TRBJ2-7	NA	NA	TGTGCCAGCAGTGAAGAGGGACTTCGCGAGCAGTACTTC	CASSEEGLREQYF
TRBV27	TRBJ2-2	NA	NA	TGTGCCAGGCCCCCAGACACCGGGGAGCTGTTTTTT	CARPPDTGELFF
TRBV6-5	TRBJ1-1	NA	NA	TGTGCCAGCAGTTACTCGAGGGAAGGGCACACTGAAGCTTTCTTT	CASSYSREGHTEAFF
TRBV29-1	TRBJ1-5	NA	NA	TGCAGCGTTGGGACAGATAGCAATCAGCCCCAGCATTTT	CSVGTDSNQPQHF
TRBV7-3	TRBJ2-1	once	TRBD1	TGTGCCAGCAGCCCATCTGGGACAGGGGTATACAATGAGCAGTTCTTC	CASSPSGTGVYNEQFF
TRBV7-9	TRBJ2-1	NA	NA	TGTGCCAGCAGCTTCGGGGAGGAGGGCAATGAGCAGTTCTTC	CASSFGEEGNEQFF
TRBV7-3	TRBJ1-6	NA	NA	TGTGCCAGCAGCATCCACAGGAATTCCTATAATTCACCCCTCCACTTT	CASSIHRNSYNSPLHF
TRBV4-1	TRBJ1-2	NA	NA	TGCGCCAGCAGCCAGTTTAGAACAGGGAACTATGGCTACACCTTC	CASSQFRTGNYGYTF
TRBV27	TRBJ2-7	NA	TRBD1	TGTGCCAGCAGCCGGACAGGGGGGTACGAGCAGTACTTC	CASSRTGGYEQYF
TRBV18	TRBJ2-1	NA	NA	TGTGCCAGCTCACCACCATCCAGCGGGCTCTACAATGAGCAGTTCTTC	CASSPPSSGLYNEQFF
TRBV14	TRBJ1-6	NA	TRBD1	TGTGCCAGCAGTAAGATAGGGGTGACAGGGTGGAATTCACCCCTCCACTTT	CASSKIGVTGWNSPLHF
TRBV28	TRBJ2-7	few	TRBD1	TGTGCCAGCAGTTCGACAGGGGGCATCTCCTACGAGCAGTACTTC	CASSSTGGISYEQYF
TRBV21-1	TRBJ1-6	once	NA	TGTGCCAGCAGCAAAGATATCAGGCGGTGGTCCAGCTCCTATAATTCACCCCTCCACTTT	CASSKDIRRWSSSYNSPLHF
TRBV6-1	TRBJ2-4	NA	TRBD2	TGTGCCAGCAGTGAACCCGGGACTACCACCAAAAACATTCAGTACTTC	CASSEPGTTTKNIQYF
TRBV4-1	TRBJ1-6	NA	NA	TGCGCCAGCAGCCCAGGGAGGGGAGTGACAAATTCACCCCTCCACTTT	CASSPGRGVTNSPLHF
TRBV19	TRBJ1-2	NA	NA	TGTGCCAGTAGTTCCCCCTCCCCCGGGACGGCGTATGGCTACACCTTC	CASSSPSPGTAYGYTF
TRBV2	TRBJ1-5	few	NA	TGTGCCAGCAGTGAAGCTAGGGCTCAGCCCCAGCATTTT	CASSEARAQPQHF
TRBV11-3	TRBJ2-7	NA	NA	TGTGCCAGCAGGGCCGGGACCGAGCAGTACTTC	CASRAGTEQYF
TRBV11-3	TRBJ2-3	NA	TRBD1	TGTGCCAGCAGCCCCAGACAGGGGTCGACAGATACGCAGTATTTT	CASSPRQGSTDTQYF
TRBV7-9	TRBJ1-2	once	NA	TGTGCCAGCAGCTCCGGCCGTCCGGGCTACACCTTC	CASSSGRPGYTF
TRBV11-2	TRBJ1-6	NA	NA	TGTGCCAGCAGCGCAAACATGGGACTTAATTCACCCCTCCACTTT	CASSANMGLNSPLHF
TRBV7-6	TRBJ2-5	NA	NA	TGTGCCAGCAGCTTCACATACGCCGCGGGTGAGACCCAGTACTTC	CASSFTYAAGETQYF